The T cell receptor (beta chain) described here comes from a study of T-cell memory formation after mild COVID-19. TCR alpha and TCR beta cDNA libraries with sample barcodes and UMIs came from 5'RACE using constant-segment primers. TCRdb independently ran MiXCR on the 5' RACE reads; one entry per CDR3 protein. The data hold roughly 150,000 distinct CDR3 sequences, with under 15% observed a single time. CDR3 length: 11 residues. Germline V lookup: CDR1 DFQATT, CDR2 SNEGSKA (reference sequence). V lost 7 bases, J lost 6 bases, and 12 bases lay in between. The source is a young man who had mild COVID-19 (a few samples of this study predate the infection). Cell type and time point are not known. The sequenced sample was PBMCs or a T cell subset sorted from them (not recorded which). The V call is TRBV20-1, the J call TRBJ1-1, with D uncertain. The CDR3 loop is CSVPTQSEAFF. CDR3 sequence (DNA): TGCAGTGTCCCTACACAGTCTGAAGCTTTCTTT.